The rows below give T cell receptor beta chains drawn from one sample of a study of neurological immune-mediated disorders. TCRdb re-called the 5' RACE reads with MiXCR, one entry per CDR3 protein. The table includes around 29,000 distinct CDR3 sequences, approximately 5% detected once. Sequencing was done on a sample of CD4+ T cells from blood. All receptors derive from a woman aged 45-65 years in good health. The CDR3 runs from the conserved cysteine through the conserved F or W. A D gene is named only where the DNA matches it firmly. Expanded clones get a size class; other rows say once, few or many, or leave the size out.

>TRBJ2-1|TRBV20-1|many|TRBD2
TGCAGTGTTAAGGGGACTAGCGGGAACAGAATCTCTTACAATGAGCAGTTCTTC
CSVKGTSGNRISYNEQFF
>TRBJ2-1|TRBV24-1|many|-
TGTGCCACCAGTGATTTGCGGAGGAGCAATGAGCAGTTCTTC
CATSDLRRSNEQFF
>TRBJ2-6|TRBV4-3|many|-
TGCGCCAGCAGCCAAGGTGAGACTGGGGCCAACGTCCTGACTTTC
CASSQGETGANVLTF
>TRBJ2-2|TRBV13|many|-
TGTGCCAGCAGCTCTACCGGCCCCTCGACCGGGGAGCTGTTTTTT
CASSSTGPSTGELFF
>TRBJ2-3|TRBV9|many|-
TGTGCCAGCAGCCCTACAGGGTTCGGAGATACGCAGTATTTT
CASSPTGFGDTQYF
>TRBJ1-4|TRBV7-7|many|TRBD1
TGTGCCAGCAGCCCGCGTCCCGGGACAGGGTCGGATGAAAAACTGTTTTTT
CASSPRPGTGSDEKLFF
>TRBJ1-5|TRBV7-3|many|-
TGTGCCGTATTACGAATGGGGGGGTGCGGGATGCCCCAGCATTTT
CAVLRMGGCGMPQHF
>TRBJ2-5|TRBV10-3|many|-
TGTGCCATCAGTGAGTCAGGAGAGACCCAGTACTTC
CAISESGETQYF
>TRBJ1-6|TRBV20-1|many|-
TGCAGTGCTAGAGACCTTTTAAATTCACCCCTCCACTTT
CSARDLLNSPLHF
>TRBJ1-6|TRBV20-1|many|-
TGCAGTGCTAGAAGTCAGGGGAATGCTAATTCACCCCTCCACTTT
CSARSQGNANSPLHF
>TRBJ2-7|TRBV20-1|few|TRBD2
TGCAGTGCTATGACTAGCGGGAGCGGTGAGCAGTACTTC
CSAMTSGSGEQYF
>TRBJ2-2|TRBV5-1|many|-
TGCGCCAGCAGCTTGTGGGGGTTCAACACCGGGGAGCTGTTTTTT
CASSLWGFNTGELFF
>TRBJ2-5|TRBV28|many|-
TGTGCCAGCAGTTTAGAGGGCAGGCCTCGAGTTACCCAGTACTTC
CASSLEGRPRVTQYF
>TRBJ1-5|TRBV2|many|TRBD1
TGTGCCAGCAGACCCACCGGGACAGCCAATCAGCCCCAGCATTTT
CASRPTGTANQPQHF
>TRBJ2-7|TRBV28|many|TRBD2
TGTGCCAGCAGTTTCCTAGCGGGGGCAAACCAGTACTTC
CASSFLAGANQYF
>TRBJ2-2|TRBV10-3|many|-
TGTGCCATCAGTGGGACCTTGAACACCGGGGAGCTGTTTTTT
CAISGTLNTGELFF
>TRBJ2-7|TRBV9|many|-
TGTGCCAGCAGCGTAGAACTAGACTACGAGCAGTACTTC
CASSVELDYEQYF
>TRBJ2-6|TRBV11-2|many|-
TGTGCCCAAAAAACCAGTTCTGGGGCCAACGTCCTGACTTTC
CAQKTSSGANVLTF
>TRBJ2-7|TRBV7-2|many|-
TGTGCCAGCAGCTTTTCGACCAAGGAGCAGTACTTC
CASSFSTKEQYF
>TRBJ2-2|TRBV11-2|many|-
TGTGCCAGCAGCCCCAGGGGGGGGCGGATCGGAACCGGGGAGCTGTTTTTT
CASSPRGGRIGTGELFF
>TRBJ1-6|TRBV18|many|-
TGTGCCAGCTCACCAAAACCTCGGAGCTCCTATAATTCACCCCTCCACTTT
CASSPKPRSSYNSPLHF
>TRBJ2-4|TRBV28|many|-
TGTGCCAGCAGTGGGGCGGGGAACATTCAGTACTTC
CASSGAGNIQYF
>TRBJ2-5|TRBV12-3/TRBV12-4|many|-
TGTGCCAGCAGCCGACAGGTTCGTGAGACCCAGTACTTC
CASSRQVRETQYF
>TRBJ2-1|TRBV7-8|many|-
TGTGCCAGCAGCTTACTCCTGGAAGCCGGTAAAAATACGCAGTTCTTC
CASSLLLEAGKNTQFF
>TRBJ2-7|TRBV20-1|many|TRBD1
TGCAGTGCTAGCGCACCACAGGGGGACGAGCAGTACTTC
CSASAPQGDEQYF
>TRBJ1-5|TRBV12-3/TRBV12-4|medium-sized|-
TGTGCCACCACAGTTAGATCTGATCAGCCCCAGCATTTT
CATTVRSDQPQHF
>TRBJ2-6|TRBV5-1|many|-
TGCGCCAGCAGCTTGTCGGTCATTACCTCTGGGGCCAACGTCCTGACTTTC
CASSLSVITSGANVLTF
>TRBJ2-2|TRBV7-2|many|-
TGTGCCAGCAGCCTAGAGGGACAAACCGCCGGGGAGCTGTTTTTT
CASSLEGQTAGELFF
>TRBJ2-2|TRBV24-1|few|TRBD1
TGTGCCACCAGCGCCATCGGACAGGGGGTAATTTCCGGGGAGCTGTTTTTT
CATSAIGQGVISGELFF
>TRBJ2-2|TRBV20-1|many|-
TGCAGTGCTAGGGACGGACGAACGAACACCGGGGAGCTGTTTTTT
CSARDGRTNTGELFF
>TRBJ2-1|TRBV7-2|many|TRBD1
TGTGCCAGCAGCTTGCGCCTGGGACAGGGCTATTACTACTACGACAATGAGCAGTTCTTC
CASSLRLGQGYYYYDNEQFF
>TRBJ2-2|TRBV10-3|many|TRBD1
TGTGCCACTACAGGGGGCGAAGGCGGGGAGCTGTTTTTT
CATTGGEGGELFF
>TRBJ2-7|TRBV7-2|many|TRBD2
TGTGCCAGCAGCTTAGAAGCGGGAGAGACCTACGAGCAGTACTTC
CASSLEAGETYEQYF
>TRBJ2-1|TRBV24-1|many|TRBD2
TGTGCCACCAGTGATTTGCCGCTAGCGGTAAATGAGCAGTTCTTC
CATSDLPLAVNEQFF
>TRBJ1-2|TRBV2|many|-
TGTGCCAGCACGGACCAAAGATTTAACTATGGCTACACCTTC
CASTDQRFNYGYTF
>TRBJ2-4|TRBV28|many|TRBD1
TGTGCCAGCAGCCCTTCAAGGGGGCAAATAGCCAAAAACATTCAGTACTTC
CASSPSRGQIAKNIQYF
>TRBJ2-3|TRBV20-1|-|TRBD2
TGCAGTGCCACAGGTGGTAGCGGGGGTTTTTTTGGAGATACGCAGTATTTT
CSATGGSGGFFGDTQYF
>TRBJ1-2|TRBV12-3/TRBV12-4|many|TRBD1
TGTGCCAGCAGTTTAGGGGGGACAGAGAAATATGGCTACACCTTC
CASSLGGTEKYGYTF
>TRBJ2-1|TRBV20-1|many|-
TGCAGTGCTAGGGCTTGGGGGATTGACTACAATGAGCAGTTCTTC
CSARAWGIDYNEQFF
>TRBJ2-1|TRBV14|few|TRBD2
TGTGCCAGCAGCCAAGTAGCGGGAGGTGGATACAATGAGCAGTTCTTC
CASSQVAGGGYNEQFF
>TRBJ1-2|TRBV20-1|many|TRBD1
TGCAGTGCTCCGAACTCCGACAGGGGGCTTGGCTACACCTTC
CSAPNSDRGLGYTF
>TRBJ2-1|TRBV18|many|-
TGTGCCAGCTCACCAATAGCAGGATCGGACAATGAGCAGTTCTTC
CASSPIAGSDNEQFF
>TRBJ1-1|TRBV29-1|many|-
TGCAGCGCCCCTGGCAGCCCAAACACTGAAGCTTTCTTT
CSAPGSPNTEAFF
>TRBJ1-3|TRBV18|many|-
TGTGCCAGCTCACCACGACCCTCCCCCGCTAATGGAAACACCATATATTTT
CASSPRPSPANGNTIYF
>TRBJ1-2|TRBV12-3/TRBV12-4|many|-
TGTGCCAGCAGTTTTTCCAGGACCTATGGCTACACCTTC
CASSFSRTYGYTF
>TRBJ1-2|TRBV20-1|many|-
TGCAGTGCTAGTCGAGGGTTAGGTGGGAACTATGGCTACACCTTC
CSASRGLGGNYGYTF
>TRBJ2-2|TRBV5-1|many|-
TGCGCCAGCACCCTTGAAGGGAGGAACACCGGGGAGCTGTTTTTT
CASTLEGRNTGELFF